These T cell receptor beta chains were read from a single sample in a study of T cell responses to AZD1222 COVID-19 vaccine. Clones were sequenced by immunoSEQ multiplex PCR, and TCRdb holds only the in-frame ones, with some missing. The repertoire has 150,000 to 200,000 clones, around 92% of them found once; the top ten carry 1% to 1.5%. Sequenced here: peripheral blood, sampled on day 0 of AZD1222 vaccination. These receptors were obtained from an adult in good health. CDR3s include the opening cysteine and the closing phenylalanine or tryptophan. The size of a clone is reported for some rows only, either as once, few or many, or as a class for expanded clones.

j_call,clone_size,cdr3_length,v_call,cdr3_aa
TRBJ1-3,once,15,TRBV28,CASSAGTGDGNTIYF
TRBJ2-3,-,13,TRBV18,CASSDDSTDTQYF
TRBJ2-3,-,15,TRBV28,CASSTGDSRTDTQYF
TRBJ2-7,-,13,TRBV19,CASSMEGADEQYF
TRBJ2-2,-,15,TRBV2,CASKTGTANTGELFF
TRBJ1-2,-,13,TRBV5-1,CASGAALTHDYTF
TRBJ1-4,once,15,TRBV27,CASIKGAETNEKLFF
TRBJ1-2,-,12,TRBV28,CASSTLGYGYTF
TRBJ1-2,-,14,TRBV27,CASSLNGGRDGYTF
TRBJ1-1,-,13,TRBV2,CASSGQQNTEAFF
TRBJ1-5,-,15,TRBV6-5,CASKAGQGSNQPQHF
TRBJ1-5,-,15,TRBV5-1,CASSLGPQWDQPQHF
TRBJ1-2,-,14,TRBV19,CASSIGTGPYGYTF
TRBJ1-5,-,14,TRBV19,CASSIGTGRQPQHF
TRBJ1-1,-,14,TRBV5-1,CASSWGHMNTEAFF
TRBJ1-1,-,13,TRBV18,CASSPGLNTEAFF
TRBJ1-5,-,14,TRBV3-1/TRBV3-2,CASSQAGGNQPQHF
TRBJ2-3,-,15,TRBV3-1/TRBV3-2,CASSQGGGGTDTQYF
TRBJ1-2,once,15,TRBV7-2,CASSLGGTEVYGYTF
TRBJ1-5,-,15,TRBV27,CASSLGPLGNQPQHF
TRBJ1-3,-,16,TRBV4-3,CASSYLRDRAMNTIYF
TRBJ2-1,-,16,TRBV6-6,CASRGLSGGDLNEQFF
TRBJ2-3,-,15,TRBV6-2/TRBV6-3,CASSYPPQGRDTQYF
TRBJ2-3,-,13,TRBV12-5,CASGLGRGDTQYF
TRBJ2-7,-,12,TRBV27,CASQGQAWEQYF
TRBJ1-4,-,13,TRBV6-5,CASRPDGAGKLFF
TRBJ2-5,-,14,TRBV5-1,CASSAGGGQETQYF
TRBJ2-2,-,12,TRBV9,CASSVVNGELFF
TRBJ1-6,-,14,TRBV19,CASSIGTTNSPLHF